The sequence of this T cell receptor beta chain was determined in a study of beta chain features in type 1 diabetes. Points from the study as a whole: The similarity of naive, central memory and Treg TCRB repertoires appeared greater among patients than among healthy donors. Using cDNA template may skew counts toward highly expressing activated cells. Type 1 diabetes patients had moderately but significantly shorter TCRB CDR3s in all four CD4+ subsets.

The CDR3 loop spans 15 amino acids. CDR1 is SGHRS and CDR2 is YFSETQ in the germline V gene. V lost 0 bases, J lost 3 bases, and 13 bases lay in between. Central memory, naive, regulatory and stem cell-like memory CD4+ cells were sorted by CD45RO/CCR7/CD25/CD127/CD95/CD27. What was sequenced were expressed TCRB transcripts, since all of the isolated RNA had been reverse transcribed. Mean read depth for naive, central memory and regulatory T cell samples was around 3.8 million reads. Repertoires were generated with immunoSEQ multiplex PCR, while TCRdb's copy carries only in-frame clones and drops some. Among some 330,000 clones listed, 10% to 15% were seen once. This clone has a handful of counts. Its matching antigen is unknown.

The chain couples TRBV5-1 to TRBJ2-7, with D hard to call. Sequenced sample: naive CD4+ T cells from blood. The TCR originated in a young woman with type 1 diabetes. CDR3 DNA: TGCGCCAGCAGCTTGGCCCCCGACTCAAGCTACGAGCAGTACTTC. Translated, it gives CASSLAPDSSYEQYF.